Presented here are 15 T cell receptor beta chains from one specimen sequenced in a study of T cells in Graves' hyperthyroidism and ophthalmopathy. The source material, RNA transcripts, was used to amplify TCR beta CDR3 regions. The TCR CDR3 first-round RT-PCR relied on the HTBI primer set. TCRdb ran MiXCR on the multiplex PCR reads and lists one entry per CDR3 protein. The data show over 300,000 distinct CDR3 sequences, around 15% seen once. The sequencing sample was made of blood. Receptors originate from a woman aged 40 to 50 with Graves' ophthalmopathy.

This clonotype came up many times. The rearrangement uses TRBV11-2 and TRBJ2-5; 9 bases agree with TRBD1. J gave up 3 bases and V 5 bases, and 7 bases lay outside the gene matches. The CDR3 has 15 amino acids. The germline V gene encodes CDR1 SGHAT and CDR2 FQNNGV. The CDR3 DNA is TGTGCCAGCAGCGGGACAGGGAAGGGGAAAGAGACCCAGTACTTC. The encoded protein is CASSGTGKGKETQYF.

This clonotype was detected ten times or more. The chain carries TRBV12-3 or TRBV12-4 and TRBJ1-2; no firm D call. This CDR3 has 13 residues. Trimming took off 2 bases at V and 2 bases at J, with 6 bases between the two ends. This CDR3 is CASSLYRNYGYTF. The CDR3 region has the DNA TGTGCCAGCAGTTTATATAGGAACTATGGCTACACCTTC.

This clonotype was seen a single time. The chain couples TRBV6-4 to TRBJ1-1; 7 bases are a match to TRBD1. Per germline, CDR1 MRHNA and CDR2 SNTAGT. CDR3 size: 13 residues. Trimming took 8 bases from V and 5 from J; bases not matched to a gene: 8. CDR3 DNA: TGTGCCAGCTCGACAGGGACGGGGACTGAAGCTTTCTTT. Translated: CASSTGTGTEAFF.

The sample holds many counts of this clonotype. The chain is built from TRBV29-1 and TRBJ2-7, with 9 positions matching TRBD1. This CDR3 contains 12 residues. J lost 4 bases, V lost 6 bases, and 4 bases had no gene match. CDR1 and CDR2 from the germline V gene are SQVTM and ANQGSEA. For the CDR3, the DNA is TGCAGCGTGGGGACAGGGAGTTACGAGCAGTACTTC. Translation gives CSVGTGSYEQYF.

This clonotype was recorded at least ten times. The chain is built from TRBV2 and TRBJ1-5; 8 bases map to TRBD1. J gave up 5 bases and V 6 bases, and 3 bases lay outside the gene matches. This CDR3 spans 13 amino acids. Germline-derived CDR1 and CDR2 are SNHLY and FYNNEI. The CDR3 reads CASRRQGYQPQHF. The CDR3 DNA sequence: TGTGCCAGCAGACGACAGGGGTATCAGCCCCAGCATTTT.

This chain connects TRBV29-1 to TRBJ1-2; a weak D match, TRBD1 (5 bases). CDR1 is SQVTM and CDR2 is ANQGSEA in the germline V gene. The CDR3 sequence is 13 residues long. This CDR3 reads CATQRGFAGGYTF. CDR3 in DNA: TGCGCGACTCAACGGGGGTTTGCGGGCGGCTACACCTTC.

The chain recombines TRBV2 with TRBJ1-5; a weak D match, TRBD1 (5 bases). Trimming removed 10 bases from V and 9 bases from J, with 25 bases in between. Germline-derived CDR1 and CDR2 are SNHLY and FYNNEI. This CDR3 spans 15 amino acids. CDR3 amino acids: CAISERGGGGGPQHF. Here the CDR3 DNA reads TGTGCCATCAGCGAACGGGGGGGGGGGGGGGGGCCCCAGCATTTT.

This clonotype occurred many times. The chain links TRBV20-1 to TRBJ2-1; TRBD2 aligns across 13 bases. V shed 6 bases, J shed 8 bases, and the junction held 10 bases outside the gene matches. Germline-derived CDR1 and CDR2 are DFQATT and SNEGSKA (reference sequence). The CDR3 contains 15 residues. CDR3 region: CSADPGLAGWDEQFF. The CDR3 DNA is TGCAGTGCCGACCCGGGACTAGCGGGATGGGATGAGCAGTTCTTC.

Ten or more counts support this clonotype. The chain is built from TRBV29-1 and TRBJ1-2; D not certain. Germline V gene sequence: CDR1 SQVTM, CDR2 ANQGSEA. Trimming cost V 3 bases and J 10 bases, with 15 bases left between them. This CDR3 has 12 residues. This chain's CDR3 is CSVEPTPYNYTF. The CDR3 region has the DNA TGCAGCGTTGAGCCTACACCTTACAACTACACCTTC.

This clonotype was recorded at least ten times. V usage is TRBV6-1 and J usage is TRBJ1-5; 8 bases fit TRBD1. The CDR3 extends over 15 amino acids. Germline V gives CDR1 MNHNS, CDR2 SASEGT. The junction had 3 bases not matched to a gene; V was cut back by 2 bases and J by 3 bases. The CDR3 DNA follows: TGTGCCAGCAGTGAAAACAGGGGGGTCAATCAGCCCCAGCATTTT. It is translated as CASSENRGVNQPQHF.

V usage is TRBV11-2 and J usage is TRBJ2-4; 11 bases line up with TRBD2. CDR1 and CDR2 (germline): SGHAT, FQNNGV. With 1 base clipped from V and 7 bases from J, the junction kept 12 bases outside the gene matches. The CDR3 is 18 amino acids. CDR3 in amino acids: CASSLASGTSGRGNIQYF. CDR3 bases: TGTGCCAGCAGCTTAGCCTCCGGGACTAGCGGACGGGGGAACATTCAGTACTTC.

This clonotype appeared a few times. The chain is built from TRBV12-3 or TRBV12-4 and TRBJ2-1; weak D call: TRBD2 (6 bases). The V gene lost 10 bases and the J gene lost 4 bases, with 14 bases spanning the gap. This CDR3 is built from 13 residues. In nucleotides, the CDR3 is TGTGCCACCACTTATAGCGGATACAATGAGCAGTTCTTC. Translation gives CATTYSGYNEQFF.

This chain links TRBV5-5 with TRBJ2-2; TRBD2 might be the D (6 bases). This CDR3 region has 15 residues. V lost 0 bases to trimming and J lost 6 bases, with 12 bases between them. Germline CDR1 and CDR2: SGHKS and YYEKEE (reference sequence). The CDR3 is CASSLDGGEAGELFF. CDR3 bases: TGTGCCAGCAGCTTGGATGGAGGGGAAGCCGGGGAGCTGTTTTTT.

This clonotype showed up just a few times. V and J are TRBV20-1 and TRBJ2-3, with TRBD1 matching 8 bases. V dropped 0 bases and J dropped 0; count of bases not matched to a gene: 8. The CDR3 runs 17 residues. Looked up from germline, CDR1 is DFQATT and CDR2 is SNEGSKA (reference sequence). CDR3 in amino acids: CSARDPGGPGSTDTQYF. The CDR3 DNA follows: TGCAGTGCTAGAGATCCAGGGGGCCCCGGCAGCACAGATACGCAGTATTTT.

Note on this clonotype: Possible read error: a much larger clone is one base away. The V call is TRBV12-3 or TRBV12-4, the J call TRBJ2-6; no reliable D call. Deletions cut 3 bases from V and 0 bases from J, with 6 bases between. This CDR3 comprises 15 residues. CDR3 DNA sequence: TGTGCCAGCAGTTTTGTCGTCTCTGGGGCCAACGTCCTGACTTTC. Translation gives CASSFVVSGANVLTF.